This T cell receptor beta chain was found in a study of T cell repertoires in aging, cancer and after chemotherapy. The template was genomic DNA from peripheral blood, not RNA. The germline V gene has CDR1 SEHNR and CDR2 FQNEAQ (reference sequence). CDR3 length: 13 amino acids. V lost 5 bases, J lost 7 bases, and 14 bases lay in between. Multiplex touch-down PCR with TRB-A/B primers amplified rearranged V-D-J TRB sequences. TCRdb recomputed calls from the multiplex PCR reads with MiXCR, one row per CDR3 protein. The sample contains about 6,200 distinct CDR3 sequences, about 30% of which appear only once.

The sequence came from a human donor with a blood cancer. The chain carries TRBV7-9 and TRBJ2-5, with D perhaps TRBD1 (5 bases). The sequencing input was blood. The CDR3 reads CASSKQGASTQYF. DNA for the CDR3: TGTGCCAGCAGCAAACAAGGGGCCTCGACCCAGTACTTC.